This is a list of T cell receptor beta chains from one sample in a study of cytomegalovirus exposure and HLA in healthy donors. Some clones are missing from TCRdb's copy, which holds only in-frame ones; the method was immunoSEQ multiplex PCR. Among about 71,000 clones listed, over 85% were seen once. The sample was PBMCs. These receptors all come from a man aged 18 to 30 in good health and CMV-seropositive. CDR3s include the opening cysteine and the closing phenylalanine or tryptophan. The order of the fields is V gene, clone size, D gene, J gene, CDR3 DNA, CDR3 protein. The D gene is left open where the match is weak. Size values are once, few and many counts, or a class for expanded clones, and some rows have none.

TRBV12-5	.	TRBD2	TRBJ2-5	TGTGCTAGTGGTTTGGTACTAAGACTAGCGGGGGCCGAAGAGACCCAGTACTTC	CASGLVLRLAGAEETQYF
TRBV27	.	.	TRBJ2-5	TGTGCCAGCAGATCCCTAGAGTCCTCGTCTGAGACCCAGTACTTC	CASRSLESSSETQYF
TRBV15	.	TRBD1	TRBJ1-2	TGTGCCACCAGCAGAGATTTTGGCAGGGGGAATGGCTACACCTTC	CATSRDFGRGNGYTF
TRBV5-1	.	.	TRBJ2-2	TGCGCCAGCAGCTCCCTCGGAGGGATCGGGGAGCTGTTTTTT	CASSSLGGIGELFF
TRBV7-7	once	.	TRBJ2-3	TGTGCTAGCAGCTTAGGTTCGGGAGAGCCAGATACGCAGTATTTT	CASSLGSGEPDTQYF
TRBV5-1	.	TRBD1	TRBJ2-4	TGCGCCAGCAGCTTGGGTATGCAGGGGGCGCACGCCAAAAACATTCAGTACTTC	CASSLGMQGAHAKNIQYF
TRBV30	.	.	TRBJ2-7	TGTGCCTGGACTCAATACAGAGGGTCCGAGCAGTACTTC	CAWTQYRGSEQYF
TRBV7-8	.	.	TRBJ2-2	TGTGCCAGCAGCTTACTAGCGAACACCGGGGAGCTGTTTTTT	CASSLLANTGELFF
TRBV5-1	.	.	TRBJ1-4	TGCGCCAGCAGTCCTATTGGGCAGGGAATTAATGAAAAACTGTTTTTT	CASSPIGQGINEKLFF
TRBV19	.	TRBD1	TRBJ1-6	TGTGCCAGTAGAGGGCCTGGACAGGGAGATTCACCCCTCCACTTT	CASRGPGQGDSPLHF
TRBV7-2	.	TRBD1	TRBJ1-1	TGTGCCAGCAGCCCCAGACAGGGGAACACTGAAGCTTTCTTT	CASSPRQGNTEAFF
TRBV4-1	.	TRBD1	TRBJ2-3	TGCGCCAGCAGCTCTATGACAGGGCTGTACACAGATACGCAGTATTTT	CASSSMTGLYTDTQYF
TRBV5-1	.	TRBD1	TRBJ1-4	TGCGCCAGCCGGACAGGGGCTGGTAATGAAAAACTGTTTTTT	CASRTGAGNEKLFF
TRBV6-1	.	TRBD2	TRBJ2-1	TGTGCCAGCAGTGACTTAGCGGGAGTCAGCTACAATGAGCAGTTCTTC	CASSDLAGVSYNEQFF
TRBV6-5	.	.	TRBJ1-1	TGTGCCAGCAGTTTCAGGGTCGACACTGAAGCTTTCTTT	CASSFRVDTEAFF
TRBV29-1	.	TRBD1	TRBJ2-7	TGCAGCGTTTCGGTGGGACAGGGCTACGAGCAGTACTTC	CSVSVGQGYEQYF
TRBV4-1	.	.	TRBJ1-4	TGCGCCAGCAGCCAAGGGCCGGCGGGTCGAAAACTGTTTTTT	CASSQGPAGRKLFF
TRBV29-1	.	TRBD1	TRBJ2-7	TGCAGCGTCGCACAGGGGGCCCTCTCCTACGAGCAGTACTTC	CSVAQGALSYEQYF
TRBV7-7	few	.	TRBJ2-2	TGTGCCAGCAGACTAGAGGGGGCCGGGGAGCTGTTTTTT	CASRLEGAGELFF
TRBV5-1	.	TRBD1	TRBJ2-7	TGCGCCAGCAGCTTCTCCACAGGGGGCACCTTCAACGAGCAGTACTTC	CASSFSTGGTFNEQYF
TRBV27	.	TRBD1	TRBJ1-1	TGTGCCAGCAGTCCATGGGACAGCGGCACTGAAGCTTTCTTT	CASSPWDSGTEAFF
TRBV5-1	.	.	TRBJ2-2	TGCGCCAGCAGGGGGCAGCCCGTGTCCGACACCGGGGAGCTGTTTTTT	CASRGQPVSDTGELFF
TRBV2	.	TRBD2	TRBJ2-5	TGTGCCAGCAGTGTACTAGCGGAACAAGAGACCCAGTACTTC	CASSVLAEQETQYF
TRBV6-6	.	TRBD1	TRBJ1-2	TGTGCCAGCAGCGAGTTCCCGGGACAGGCTAACTATGGCTACACCTTC	CASSEFPGQANYGYTF
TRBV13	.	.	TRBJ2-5	TGTGCCAGCAGCTTAAGAGGGAAGTTGGGGGAGACCCAGTACTTC	CASSLRGKLGETQYF
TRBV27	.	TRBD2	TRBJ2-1	TGTGCCAGCAGTTTATCCCCCCTAGCGGGTCTAGCGACCTACAATGAGCAGTTCTTC	CASSLSPLAGLATYNEQFF
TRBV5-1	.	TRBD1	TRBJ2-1	TGCGCCAGCAGCCTGGGACAGGGTATAGGATCTGAGCAGTTCTTC	CASSLGQGIGSEQFF
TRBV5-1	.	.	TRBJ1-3	TGCGCCAGCAGCTTGGTTCCAGGGGCCCTCGGGTCTGGAAACACCATATATTTT	CASSLVPGALGSGNTIYF
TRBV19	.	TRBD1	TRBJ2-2	TGTGCCATTAACAGGGGTGGCGGGGAGCTGTTTTTT	CAINRGGGELFF